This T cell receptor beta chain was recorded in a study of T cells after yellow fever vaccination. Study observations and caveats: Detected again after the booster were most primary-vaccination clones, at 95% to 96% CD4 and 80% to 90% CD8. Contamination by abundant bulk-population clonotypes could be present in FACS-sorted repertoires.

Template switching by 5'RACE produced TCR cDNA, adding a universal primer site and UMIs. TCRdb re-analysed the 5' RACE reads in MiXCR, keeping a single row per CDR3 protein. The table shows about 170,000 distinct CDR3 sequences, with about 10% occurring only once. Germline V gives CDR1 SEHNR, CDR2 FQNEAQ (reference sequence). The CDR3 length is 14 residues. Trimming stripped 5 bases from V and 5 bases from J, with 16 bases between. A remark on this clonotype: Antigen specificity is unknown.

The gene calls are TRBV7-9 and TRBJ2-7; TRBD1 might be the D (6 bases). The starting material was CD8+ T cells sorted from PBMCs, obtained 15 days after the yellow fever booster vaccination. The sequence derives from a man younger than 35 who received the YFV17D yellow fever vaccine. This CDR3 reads CASSNSTGSHEQYV. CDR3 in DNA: TGTGCCAGCAGCAACTCCACAGGGAGCCACGAGCAGTACGTC.